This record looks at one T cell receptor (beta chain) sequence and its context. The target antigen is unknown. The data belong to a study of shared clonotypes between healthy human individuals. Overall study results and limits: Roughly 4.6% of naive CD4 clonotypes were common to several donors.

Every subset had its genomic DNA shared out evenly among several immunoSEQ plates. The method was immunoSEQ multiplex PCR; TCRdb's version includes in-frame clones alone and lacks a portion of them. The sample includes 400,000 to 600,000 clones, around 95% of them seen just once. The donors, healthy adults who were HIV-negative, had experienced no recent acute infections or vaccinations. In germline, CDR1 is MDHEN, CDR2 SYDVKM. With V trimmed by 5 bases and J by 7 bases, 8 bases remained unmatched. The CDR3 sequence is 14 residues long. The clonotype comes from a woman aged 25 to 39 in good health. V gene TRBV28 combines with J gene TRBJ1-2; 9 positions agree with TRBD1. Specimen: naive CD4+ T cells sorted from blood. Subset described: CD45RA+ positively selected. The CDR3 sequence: CASSIPGQGPGYTF. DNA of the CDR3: TGTGCCAGCAGTATCCCGGGACAGGGTCCTGGCTACACCTTC.